This TCR beta chain was sequenced during a study of identical twins. One entry per CDR3 protein results from TCRdb running MiXCR on the 5' RACE reads. This table has hundreds of thousands of distinct CDR3 sequences, 12% appearing once. The CDR3 is made up of 13 amino acids. V dropped 0 bases and J dropped 3 bases, with 6 bases sitting between them. Germline CDR1 is LNHNV and CDR2 is YYDKDF (reference sequence). This clonotype was seen repeatedly, ten times or more. Its antigen remains unidentified. General study findings and limits: There were fewer insertions in abundant cord blood beta clonotypes, but memory repertoires showed no such pattern.

These data also featured in a second study, about yellow fever vaccine responses in identical twins.

This TCR was recovered from a woman younger than 35 in good health. This sequence joins TRBV15 and TRBJ2-7; no firm D call. The sample consisted of PBMCs. The CDR3 sequence: CATSRDPSYEQYV. CDR3 in DNA: TGTGCCACCAGCAGAGATCCCAGCTACGAGCAGTACGTC.